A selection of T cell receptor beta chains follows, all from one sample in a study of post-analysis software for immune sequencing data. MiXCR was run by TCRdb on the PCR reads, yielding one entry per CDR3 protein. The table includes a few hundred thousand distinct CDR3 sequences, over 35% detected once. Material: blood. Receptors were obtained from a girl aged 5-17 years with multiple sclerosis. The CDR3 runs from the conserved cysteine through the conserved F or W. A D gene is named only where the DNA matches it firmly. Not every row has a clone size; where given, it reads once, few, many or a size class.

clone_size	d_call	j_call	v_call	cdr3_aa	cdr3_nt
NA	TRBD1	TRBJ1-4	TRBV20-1	CSAPTGMDEKLFF	TGCAGTGCCCCGACAGGGATGGATGAAAAACTGTTTTTT
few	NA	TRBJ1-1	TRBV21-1	CASSNRGTGVNTEAFF	TGTGCCAGCAGCAATAGGGGGACAGGGGTAAACACTGAAGCTTTCTTT
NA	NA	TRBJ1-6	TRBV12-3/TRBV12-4	CASLNREDNSPLHF	TGTGCCAGCCTCAACAGGGAGGACAATTCACCCCTCCACTTT
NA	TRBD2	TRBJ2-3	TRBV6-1	CASRRGLAGYGTDTQYF	TGTGCCAGCAGACGCGGACTAGCGGGATATGGCACAGATACGCAGTATTTT
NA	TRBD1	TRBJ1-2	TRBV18	CASFTGTGHGYTF	TGTGCCAGCTTCACCGGGACAGGGCATGGCTACACCTTC
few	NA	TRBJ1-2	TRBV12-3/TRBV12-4	CASRSRGDGYTF	TGTGCCAGCAGGAGCCGCGGGGATGGCTACACCTTC
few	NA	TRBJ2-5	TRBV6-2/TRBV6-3	CASSHLKTQYF	TGTGCCAGCAGCCACCTCAAGACCCAGTACTTC
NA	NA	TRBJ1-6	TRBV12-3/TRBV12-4	CASSPFPRGISTSYNSPLHF	TGTGCCAGCAGTCCATTCCCACGGGGGATTTCCACCTCCTATAATTCACCCCTCCACTTT
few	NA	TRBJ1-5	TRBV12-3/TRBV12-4	CASSWAGGSNQPQHF	TGTGCCAGCAGTTGGGCGGGGGGGAGCAATCAGCCCCAGCATTTT
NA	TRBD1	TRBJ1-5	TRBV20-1	CSASEQGAGNQPQHF	TGCAGTGCTAGTGAGCAGGGGGCTGGCAATCAGCCCCAGCATTTT
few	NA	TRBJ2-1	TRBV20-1	CSARGTDTSKNNEQFF	TGCAGTGCTAGAGGGACGGACACCTCAAAGAACAATGAGCAGTTCTTC
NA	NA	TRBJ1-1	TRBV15	CATSRDGEGPLNTEAFF	TGTGCCACCAGCAGAGATGGGGAAGGGCCTTTGAACACTGAAGCTTTCTTT
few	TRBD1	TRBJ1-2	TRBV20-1	CSASPPGQGGGGYGYTF	TGCAGTGCTAGTCCCCCGGGACAGGGAGGTGGGGGCTATGGCTACACCTTC
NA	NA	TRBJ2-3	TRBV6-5	CASSYGEGADTQYF	TGTGCCAGCAGTTACGGGGAGGGGGCAGATACGCAGTATTTT
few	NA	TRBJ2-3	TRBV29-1	CSVEPGAGSLGADTQYF	TGCAGCGTTGAGCCCGGGGCCGGGTCACTCGGCGCAGATACGCAGTATTTT
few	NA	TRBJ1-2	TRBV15	CATSRVSDDYGYTF	TGTGCCACCAGCAGAGTTTCGGATGACTATGGCTACACCTTC
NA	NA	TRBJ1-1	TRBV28	CASSSISAWGRSNTEAFF	TGTGCCAGCAGTTCAATTTCCGCCTGGGGACGGTCGAACACTGAAGCTTTCTTT
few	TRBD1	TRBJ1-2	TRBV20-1	CSASPTGMRISGYTF	TGCAGTGCTAGCCCGACAGGGATGCGGATTTCTGGCTACACCTTC
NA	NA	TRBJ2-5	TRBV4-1	CASSQGQGLETQYF	TGCGCCAGCAGCCAAGGCCAAGGTTTAGAGACCCAGTACTTC
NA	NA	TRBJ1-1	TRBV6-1	CAGTRTVNTEAFF	TGTGCCGGCACACGGACAGTCAACACTGAAGCTTTCTTT
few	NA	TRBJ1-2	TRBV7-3	CASSPTGEEDGYTF	TGTGCCAGCAGCCCCACGGGGGAGGAGGATGGCTACACCTTC
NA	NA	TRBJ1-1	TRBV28	CASSRGRGQLNTEAFF	TGTGCCAGCAGCCGAGGGAGGGGACAACTTAACACTGAAGCTTTCTTT
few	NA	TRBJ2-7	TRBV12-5	CASGLVYLLGADGWHEQYF	TGTGCTAGTGGTTTGGTATACTTACTAGGGGCAGACGGATGGCACGAGCAGTACTTC
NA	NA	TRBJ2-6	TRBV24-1	CATSSGVLSGANVLTF	TGTGCCACCAGTTCCGGGGTTCTGTCTGGGGCCAACGTCCTGACTTTC
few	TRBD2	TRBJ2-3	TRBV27	CASIPRLADTDTQYF	TGTGCCAGCATCCCCCGACTAGCTGACACAGATACGCAGTATTTT
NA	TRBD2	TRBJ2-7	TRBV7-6	CASAKTSGQIYEQYF	TGTGCCAGCGCGAAGACTAGCGGGCAAATCTACGAGCAGTACTTC
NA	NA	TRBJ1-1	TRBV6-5	CASSYSYGKPRETEAFF	TGTGCCAGCAGTTATTCTTATGGGAAACCTAGGGAGACTGAAGCTTTCTTT
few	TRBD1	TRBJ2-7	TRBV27	CASNPTPGQGGYEQYF	TGTGCCAGCAACCCAACCCCGGGACAGGGAGGCTACGAGCAGTACTTC
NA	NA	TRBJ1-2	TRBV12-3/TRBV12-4	CASSLATNYGYTF	TGTGCCAGCAGTTTAGCGACTAACTATGGCTACACCTTC
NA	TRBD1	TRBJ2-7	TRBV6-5	CASSYATGGAYEQYF	TGTGCCAGCAGTTACGCGACAGGGGGGGCCTACGAGCAGTACTTC
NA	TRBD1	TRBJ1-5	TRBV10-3	CAISEGQGEYSNQPQHF	TGTGCCATCAGTGAGGGACAGGGAGAATATAGCAATCAGCCCCAGCATTTT
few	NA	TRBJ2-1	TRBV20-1	CSARDPGLEEYNEQFF	TGCAGTGCTAGAGATCCGGGACTGGAAGAATACAATGAGCAGTTCTTC
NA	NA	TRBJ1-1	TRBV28	CASSPPGHLNTEAFF	TGTGCCAGCAGCCCACCGGGACACCTGAACACTGAAGCTTTCTTT
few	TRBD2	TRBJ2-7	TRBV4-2	CASSRTSGSLESYEQYF	TGTGCCAGCAGCCGGACTAGCGGGAGTTTAGAGTCCTACGAGCAGTACTTC
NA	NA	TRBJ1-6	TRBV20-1	CSARDPGGRFPNSPLHF	TGCAGTGCTAGAGATCCCGGGGGGCGTTTCCCCAATTCACCCCTCCACTTT
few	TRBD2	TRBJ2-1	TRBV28	CASRKAGEAYNEQFF	TGTGCCAGCAGAAAAGCGGGAGAGGCTTACAATGAGCAGTTCTTC
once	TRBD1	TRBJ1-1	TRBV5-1	CASSGGQGLREAFF	TGCGCCAGCAGCGGCGGACAGGGCCTGCGGGAAGCTTTCTTT
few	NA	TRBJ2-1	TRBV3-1	CASSHDWGQDGNEQFF	TGTGCCAGCAGCCATGATTGGGGGCAGGACGGCAATGAGCAGTTCTTC
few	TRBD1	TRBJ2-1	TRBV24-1	CATSDMTGSPLNEQFF	TGTGCCACCAGTGATATGACAGGGTCGCCCCTTAATGAGCAGTTCTTC
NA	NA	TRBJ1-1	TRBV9	CASSVQANTEAFF	TGTGCCAGCAGCGTACAGGCCAACACTGAAGCTTTCTTT
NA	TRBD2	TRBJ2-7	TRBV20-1	CSAPIGRTYEQYF	TGCAGTGCTCCTATCGGGAGGACCTACGAGCAGTACTTC
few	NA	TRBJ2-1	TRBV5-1	CASSSPGLVRNEQFF	TGCGCCAGCAGCTCCCCCGGGCTAGTTAGGAATGAGCAGTTCTTC